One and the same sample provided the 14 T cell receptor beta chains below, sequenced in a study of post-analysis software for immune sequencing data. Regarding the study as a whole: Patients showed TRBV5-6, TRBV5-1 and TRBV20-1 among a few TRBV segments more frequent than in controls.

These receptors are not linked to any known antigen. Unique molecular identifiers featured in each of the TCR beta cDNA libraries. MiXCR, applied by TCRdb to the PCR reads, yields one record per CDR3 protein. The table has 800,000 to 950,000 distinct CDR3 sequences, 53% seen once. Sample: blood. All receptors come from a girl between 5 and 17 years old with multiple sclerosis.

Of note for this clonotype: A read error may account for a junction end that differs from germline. CDR3 protein: CSARVLPGQGPNYEQYF. In DNA form, the CDR3 reads TGCAGTGCCAGAGTGCTTCCGGGACAAGGCCCAAACTACGAGCAGTACTTC. V is TRBV20-1 and J is TRBJ2-4, with D tentatively TRBD1 (6 bases). The J call is uncertain, as TRBJ2-7 better fits the DNA end. Germline assignment: CDR1 DFQATT and CDR2 SNEGSKA (reference sequence). This CDR3 is built from 17 residues.

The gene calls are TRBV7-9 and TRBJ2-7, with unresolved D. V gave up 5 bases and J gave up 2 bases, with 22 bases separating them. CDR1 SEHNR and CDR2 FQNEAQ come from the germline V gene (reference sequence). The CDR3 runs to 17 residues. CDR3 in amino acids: CASSNPGRLGSTYEQYF. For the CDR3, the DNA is TGTGCCAGCAGCAACCCCGGTCGGTTGGGGTCTACCTACGAGCAGTACTTC.

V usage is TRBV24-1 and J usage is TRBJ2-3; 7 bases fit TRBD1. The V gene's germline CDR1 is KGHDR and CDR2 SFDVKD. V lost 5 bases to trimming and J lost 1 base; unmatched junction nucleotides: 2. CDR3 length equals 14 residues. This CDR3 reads CATSGTGGTDTQYF. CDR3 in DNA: TGTGCCACCAGTGGTACAGGGGGCACAGATACGCAGTATTTT.

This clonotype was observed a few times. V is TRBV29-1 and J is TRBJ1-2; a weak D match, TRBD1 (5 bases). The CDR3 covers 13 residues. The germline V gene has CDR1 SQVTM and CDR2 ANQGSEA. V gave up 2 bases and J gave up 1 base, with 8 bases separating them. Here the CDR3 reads CSVETGYNYGYTF. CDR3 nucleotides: TGCAGCGTTGAAACAGGTTATAACTATGGCTACACCTTC.

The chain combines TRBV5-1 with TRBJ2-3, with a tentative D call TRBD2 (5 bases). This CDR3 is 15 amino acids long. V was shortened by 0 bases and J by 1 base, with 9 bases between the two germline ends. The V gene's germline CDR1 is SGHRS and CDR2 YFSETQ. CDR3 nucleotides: TGCGCCAGCAGCTTGGTATTCGGGGGCACAGATACGCAGTATTTT. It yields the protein CASSLVFGGTDTQYF.

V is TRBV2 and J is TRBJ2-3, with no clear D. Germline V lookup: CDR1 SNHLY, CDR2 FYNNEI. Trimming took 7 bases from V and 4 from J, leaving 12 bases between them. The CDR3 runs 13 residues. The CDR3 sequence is CASIRRVADTQYF. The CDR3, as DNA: TGTGCCAGCATTAGACGAGTGGCAGATACGCAGTATTTT.

CDR3 in amino acids: CASTRLPGDYGYTF. The CDR3 coding sequence is TGTGCCAGTACTCGACTGCCAGGGGACTATGGCTACACCTTC. The rearrangement links TRBV19 to TRBJ1-2; tentatively, D is TRBD1 (6 bases). The V gene lost 7 bases and the J gene lost 3 bases, with 15 bases spanning the gap. This CDR3 is 14 amino acids long. In germline, CDR1 is LNHDA, CDR2 SQIVND (reference sequence).

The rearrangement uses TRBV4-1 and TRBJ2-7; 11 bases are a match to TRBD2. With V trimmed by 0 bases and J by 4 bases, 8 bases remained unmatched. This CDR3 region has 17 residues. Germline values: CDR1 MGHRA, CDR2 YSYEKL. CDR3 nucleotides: TGCGCCAGCAGCCAAGATCCCTACCTAGCGGGAGGATACGAGCAGTACTTC. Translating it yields CASSQDPYLAGGYEQYF.

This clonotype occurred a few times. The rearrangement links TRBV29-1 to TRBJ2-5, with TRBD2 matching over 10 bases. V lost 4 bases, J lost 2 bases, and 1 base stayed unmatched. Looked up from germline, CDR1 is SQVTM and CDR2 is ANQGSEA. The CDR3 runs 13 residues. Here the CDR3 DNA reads TGCAGCGTTGCACTAGCGGGGCAAGAGACCCAGTACTTC. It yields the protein CSVALAGQETQYF.

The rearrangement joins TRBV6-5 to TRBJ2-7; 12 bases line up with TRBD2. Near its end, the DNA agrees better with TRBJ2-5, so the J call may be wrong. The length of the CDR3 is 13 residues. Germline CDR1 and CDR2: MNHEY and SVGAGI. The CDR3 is CASRPSGRGTQYF. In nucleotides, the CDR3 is TGTGCCAGCAGACCTAGCGGGAGGGGGACCCAGTACTTC.

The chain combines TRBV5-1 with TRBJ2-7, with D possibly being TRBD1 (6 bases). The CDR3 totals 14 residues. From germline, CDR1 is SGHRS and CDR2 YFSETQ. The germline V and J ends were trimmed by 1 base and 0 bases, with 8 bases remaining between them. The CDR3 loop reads CASSLWDTSYEQYF. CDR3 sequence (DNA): TGCGCCAGCAGCTTGTGGGACACCTCCTACGAGCAGTACTTC.

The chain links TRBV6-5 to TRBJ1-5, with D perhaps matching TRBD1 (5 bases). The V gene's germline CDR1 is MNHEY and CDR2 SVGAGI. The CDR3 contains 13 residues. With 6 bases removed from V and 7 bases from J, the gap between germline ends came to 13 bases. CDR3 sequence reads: CASSPMGVQPQHF. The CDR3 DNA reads TGTGCCAGCAGCCCCATGGGGGTCCAGCCCCAGCATTTT.

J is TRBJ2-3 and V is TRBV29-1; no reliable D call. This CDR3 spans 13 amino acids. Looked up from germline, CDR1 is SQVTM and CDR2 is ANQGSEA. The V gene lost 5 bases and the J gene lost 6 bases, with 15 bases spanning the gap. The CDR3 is CSVSSLLGDTQYF. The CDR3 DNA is TGCAGCGTTTCGTCCTTACTGGGGGATACGCAGTATTTT.

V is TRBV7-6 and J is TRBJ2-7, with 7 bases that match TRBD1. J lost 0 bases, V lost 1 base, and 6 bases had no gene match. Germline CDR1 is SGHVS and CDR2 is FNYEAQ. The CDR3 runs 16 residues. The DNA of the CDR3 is TGTGCCAGCAGCTTAGTGGGGACAGAAAGCTCCTACGAGCAGTACTTC. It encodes CASSLVGTESSYEQYF.